The sequence of this T cell receptor (beta chain) was determined in a study of blood T cell repertoires in COVID-19. Study summary: COVID-19 samples from acute and convalescent phases originated in the United States, Italy and Spain. From T cells, B-cell-depleted T cells, or PBMCs came the material, which was cDNA or gDNA.

Per the original data handling: Amplification of reference gene primers was used by the study to estimate nucleated cell counts. The repertoire was sequenced with immunoSEQ multiplex PCR; TCRdb's copy has only in-frame clones and lacks some. V and J calls and clone size follow that table, whereas D and trimming were derived from the DNA. The sample records around 180,000 clones, under 80% being singletons. CDR1 is KGHSH, CDR2 LQKENI, per germline. The CDR3 is 16 amino acids. Trimming took 3 bases from V and 0 from J, leaving 12 bases between them. This clonotype was sampled from a woman aged 80 or older with acute or convalescent COVID-19. Sequencing was carried out using peripheral blood. The chain uses TRBV18 and TRBJ2-1; D might be TRBD2 (5 bases). In DNA form, the CDR3 reads TGTGCCAGCTCACCGGACTGGGAGCCCTCCTACAATGAGCAGTTCTTC. Residues: CASSPDWEPSYNEQFF.